One sample yielded the 27 T cell receptor beta chains listed below, sequenced in a study of a mutant IDH1 vaccine in newly diagnosed glioma. Time point here: baseline, week 1 (first vaccination visit). The treatment denotes: pre-vaccination baseline after standard-of-care therapy. Method: immunoSEQ multiplex PCR; TCRdb's copy keeps in-frame clones and lacks some. The data show 90,000 to 95,000 clones, roughly four fifths seen once. Source: PBMCs, taken from a glioma patient treated with radiotherapy, temozolomide or both. Receptors were obtained from a woman aged 50 to 60 with glioma.

This rearrangement joins TRBV7-6 to TRBJ2-7; no clear D. The V end lost 5 bases, the J end lost 0 bases, and 17 bases lay between the germline ends. The CDR3 sequence is 16 residues long. Germline CDR1 is SGHVS and CDR2 is FNYEAQ. CDR3 sequence reads: CASSPLVGHSSYEQYF. Here the CDR3 DNA reads TGTGCCAGCAGCCCCCTGGTAGGGCACTCCTCCTACGAGCAGTACTTC.

This clone turned up a few times. The rearrangement joins TRBV30 to TRBJ1-1; D is unclear. CDR3 size: 12 residues. The V gene lost 0 bases and the J gene lost 6 bases, with 8 bases spanning the gap. The germline gives CDR1 GTSNPN, CDR2 SVGIG (reference sequence). CDR3 DNA: TGTGCCTGGAGTGTACTAGAGGCTGAAGCTTTCTTT. Its translation is CAWSVLEAEAFF.

The chain has TRBV5-5 and TRBJ1-1, with 9 nucleotides matching TRBD1. V was pared by 3 bases and J by 1 base, with 4 bases of the junction left unmatched. Germline CDR1 SGHKS, CDR2 YYEKEE (reference sequence). The CDR3 has 15 amino acids. This CDR3 reads CASSWGDRANTEAFF. CDR3 nucleotides: TGTGCCAGCAGCTGGGGGGACAGGGCGAACACTGAAGCTTTCTTT.

The chain is built from TRBV6-5 and TRBJ1-3; D ambiguous. This CDR3 spans 16 amino acids. Trimming left V 3 bases short and J 1 base short, with 13 bases between. Germline V gene sequence: CDR1 MNHEY, CDR2 SVGAGI. The CDR3 sequence: CASSYTRFMSGNTIYF. The CDR3 region has the DNA TGTGCCAGCAGTTATACCCGGTTTATGTCTGGAAACACCATATATTTT.

CDR3 coding DNA: TGCGCCAGCAGAAACTCTCGGACGGCCCTAGGCGAGCAGTACTTC. Amino acids: CASRNSRTALGEQYF. The V and J genes are TRBV5-1 and TRBJ2-7; D gene uncertain. Germline V gene lookup returns CDR1 SGHRS and CDR2 YFSETQ. The CDR3 contains 15 residues. V lost 5 bases to trimming and J lost 6 bases, with 21 bases between them. The full variable domain, in which reference TRBV5-1 and TRBJ2-7 provide the parts outside the CDR3, is KAGVTQTPRYLIKTRGQQVTLSCSPISGHRSVSWYQQTPGQGLQFLFEYFSETQRNKGNFPGRFSGRQFSNSRSEMNVSTLELGDSALYLCASRNSRTALGEQYFGPGTRLTVT.

The V call is TRBV6-1, the J call TRBJ1-1; no clear D gene. The CDR3 is made up of 15 amino acids. Germline-derived CDR1 and CDR2 are MNHNS and SASEGT. V was shortened by 8 bases and J by 0 bases, with 16 bases between the two germline ends. The CDR3 DNA sequence: TGTGCCAGCGTTAAGGTCACACAAATGAACACTGAAGCTTTCTTT. As protein: CASVKVTQMNTEAFF.

The chain couples TRBV7-2 to TRBJ1-5; TRBD1 might be the D (5 bases). The germline gives CDR1 SGHTA, CDR2 FQGNSA. The length of the CDR3 is 15 residues. Trimming left V 4 bases short and J 0 bases short, with 10 bases between. The CDR3 nucleotides read TGTGCCAGCAGCTCGGAGGGACTTAGCAATCAGCCCCAGCATTTT. This sequence encodes CASSSEGLSNQPQHF.

The chain joins TRBV11-2 to TRBJ2-5, with D tentatively TRBD2 (6 bases). Germline-derived CDR1 and CDR2 are SGHAT and FQNNGV. V was shortened by 5 bases and J by 5 bases, with 9 bases between the two germline ends. The CDR3 loop spans 12 amino acids. CDR3 loop: CASSGTSETQYF. The CDR3, as DNA: TGTGCCAGCAGCGGTACTAGCGAGACCCAGTACTTC.

This chain uses TRBV4-1 with TRBJ2-3; 9 positions match TRBD1. The CDR3 covers 15 residues. V lost 2 bases to trimming and J lost 10 bases; unmatched junction nucleotides: 10. The germline V gene has CDR1 MGHRA and CDR2 YSYEKL. The CDR3 DNA reads TGCGCCAGCAGCCAACCTCTCCGGGACAGGGAACCGCAGTATTTT. As protein: CASSQPLRDREPQYF.

The gene calls are TRBV5-6 and TRBJ1-1; D not certain. Germline lookup yields CDR1 SGHDT and CDR2 YYEEEE. The germline V and J ends were trimmed by 4 bases and 2 bases, with 9 bases remaining between them. The CDR3 has 13 amino acids. The CDR3 coding sequence is TGTGCCAGCAGCCCTTCCCCCAACACTGAAGCTTTCTTT. It codes for CASSPSPNTEAFF.

This clone was recorded once. The rearrangement links TRBV2 to TRBJ2-5; 8 bases align to TRBD2. Germline V gives CDR1 SNHLY, CDR2 FYNNEI. CDR3 length: 13 residues. Unmatched junction bases numbered 5, after V lost 6 bases and J lost 5 bases. The CDR3 loop reads CASSVAGWETQYF. CDR3 nucleotides: TGTGCCAGCAGCGTAGCGGGGTGGGAGACCCAGTACTTC.

The chain uses TRBV30 and TRBJ2-5; 11 bases match TRBD2. V lost 2 bases to trimming and J lost 5 bases; unmatched junction nucleotides: 13. The CDR3 covers 17 residues. Germline loops: CDR1 GTSNPN, CDR2 SVGIG (reference sequence). In DNA, the CDR3 is TGTGCCTGGAGTAAAATGGGACTAGCGGCCGAGGGGGAGACCCAGTACTTC. Its protein is CAWSKMGLAAEGETQYF.

The chain joins TRBV7-2 to TRBJ2-7; D is undetermined. The V end was cut by 1 base, the J end by 1 base, with 11 bases between. Germline V lookup: CDR1 SGHTA, CDR2 FQGNSA. The CDR3 has 15 amino acids. Here the CDR3 reads CASSLVGTDSYEQYF. CDR3 bases: TGTGCCAGCAGCTTAGTGGGAACTGATTCCTACGAGCAGTACTTC. Supplemented by reference TRBV7-2 and TRBJ2-7, the full variable domain reads GAGVSQSPSNKVTEKGKDVELRCDPISGHTALYWYRQSLGQGLEFLIYFQGNSAPDKSGLPSDRFSAERTGGSVSTLTIQRTQQEDSAVYLCASSLVGTDSYEQYFGPGTRLTVT.

The rearrangement joins TRBV6-1 to TRBJ1-1, with unresolved D. V gave up 5 bases and J gave up 0 bases, with 13 bases separating them. CDR1 is MNHNS, CDR2 SASEGT, per germline. The CDR3 extends over 15 amino acids. CDR3 residues: CASSILGEMNTEAFF. Here the CDR3 DNA reads TGTGCCAGCAGTATCCTCGGAGAGATGAACACTGAAGCTTTCTTT.

This clone was observed once. The chain has TRBV6-1 and TRBJ2-5, with 9 bases identical to TRBD1. This CDR3 is 16 amino acids long. Losses at the gene ends were 6 bases for V and 0 bases for J; bases not matched to a gene: 8. Germline-derived CDR1 and CDR2 are MNHNS and SASEGT. The CDR3 protein is CASRERGTGYQETQYF. Written as DNA, the CDR3 is TGTGCCAGCAGGGAACGTGGGACAGGGTACCAAGAGACCCAGTACTTC.

The chain carries TRBV11-2 and TRBJ2-2; D not resolved. V was shortened by 2 bases and J by 2 bases, with 6 bases between the two germline ends. This CDR3 spans 14 amino acids. CDR1 SGHAT and CDR2 FQNNGV come from the germline V gene. This CDR3 is CASSLSLNTGELFF. CDR3 DNA: TGTGCCAGCAGCTTATCCCTAAACACCGGGGAGCTGTTTTTT. Based on the CDR3 plus reference TRBV11-2 and TRBJ2-2, the full variable domain is EAGVAQSPRYKIIEKRQSVAFWCNPISGHATLYWYQQILGQGPKLLIQFQNNGVVDDSQLPKDRFSAERLKGVDSTLKIQPAKLEDSAVYLCASSLSLNTGELFFGEGSRLTVL.

The chain is built from TRBV28 and TRBJ1-5; D gene unclear. Germline V lookup: CDR1 MDHEN, CDR2 SYDVKM. The CDR3 is 15 residues long. The V end was cut by 7 bases, the J end by 5 bases, with 18 bases between. CDR3 sequence reads: CASTRTRETHQPQHF. CDR3 sequence (DNA): TGTGCCAGCACCCGGACCCGGGAGACCCATCAGCCCCAGCATTTT.

The chain employs TRBV4-3 and TRBJ2-2, with 14 bases aligning to TRBD2. CDR3 length equals 17 residues. Per the germline V gene, CDR1 is LGHNA and CDR2 is YSLEER. The ends lost 0 bases at V and 8 bases at J; junction bases unmatched: 5. CDR3 sequence: CASSQETSGGAIGELFF. The CDR3 coding sequence is TGCGCCAGCAGCCAAGAGACTAGCGGGGGGGCCATTGGGGAGCTGTTTTTT.

V gene TRBV4-1 combines with J gene TRBJ1-2; TRBD1 aligns across 7 bases. The CDR3 totals 12 residues. The germline V gene has CDR1 MGHRA and CDR2 YSYEKL. J gave up 4 bases and V 5 bases, and 1 base lay outside the gene matches. CDR3 region: CASSDRVYGYTF. CDR3 DNA: TGCGCCAGCAGCGACAGGGTCTATGGCTACACCTTC.

CDR3 in DNA: TGTGCCAGCTCACCATTATCCCCCCAGCGGAGCTCTGGAAACACCATATATTTT. Its protein is CASSPLSPQRSSGNTIYF. This chain connects TRBV18 to TRBJ1-3; D call uncertain. Germline assignment: CDR1 KGHSH and CDR2 LQKENI. Trimming stripped 2 bases from V and 0 bases from J, with 17 bases between. This CDR3 contains 18 residues. The whole variable domain, remainder taken from reference TRBV18 and TRBJ1-3, is NAGVMQNPRHLVRRRGQEARLRCSPMKGHSHVYWYRQLPEEGLKFMVYLQKENIIDESGMPKERFSAEFPKEGPSILRIQQVVRGDSAAYFCASSPLSPQRSSGNTIYFGEGSWLTVV.

The genes are TRBV19 and TRBJ1-2; D perhaps matches TRBD1 (6 bases). CDR3 length: 13 amino acids. V was trimmed by 5 bases and J by 3 bases, leaving 10 bases between them. CDR1 is LNHDA and CDR2 is SQIVND in the germline V gene (reference sequence). CDR3 nucleotides: TGTGCCAGTAGTCCCTCAGGGGACTATGGCTACACCTTC. It specifies CASSPSGDYGYTF.

CDR3 in amino acids: CASSQSNGGISYNEQFF. For the CDR3, the DNA is TGCGCCAGCAGCCAATCCAATGGAGGGATTTCCTACAATGAGCAGTTCTTC. The V and J genes are TRBV4-3 and TRBJ2-1; possibly TRBD2 for D (6 bases). Germline V CDR1 and CDR2: LGHNA, YSLEER. The ends were cut back, 2 bases at V and 1 base at J, with 15 bases in the middle. This CDR3 is built from 17 residues.

This clone came up a few times. The rearrangement joins TRBV10-3 to TRBJ1-1; 7 bases line up with TRBD1. This CDR3 has 14 residues. The germline gives CDR1 ENHRY, CDR2 SYGVKD. V gave up 5 bases and J gave up 7 bases; unmatched junction bases: 10. The CDR3 protein is CAISPQTGTYEAFF. The CDR3, as DNA: TGTGCCATCAGTCCCCAGACAGGGACCTATGAAGCTTTCTTT.

In regard to this clone: At one end the junction does not follow the germline gene, possibly because of a read error. The chain links TRBV5-4 to TRBJ1-1; no definite D call. Germline V gene lookup returns CDR1 SGHNT and CDR2 YYREEE (reference sequence). CDR3 size: 15 residues. In nucleotides, the CDR3 is TGTGCCAGCAGCTTGGTGGTTGACGGGAACTCTGAAGCTTTCTTT. It codes for CASSLVVDGNSEAFF.

The V call is TRBV5-4, the J call TRBJ1-1, with 7 bases identical to TRBD1. V was clipped by 2 bases and J by 0 bases; unmatched bases: 7. The germline V gene has CDR1 SGHNT and CDR2 YYREEE (reference sequence). CDR3 length: 16 residues. CDR3 sequence (DNA): TGTGCCAGCAGCTTCTCATGGACAGGATTGAACACTGAAGCTTTCTTT. Amino acid sequence: CASSFSWTGLNTEAFF. The full variable domain, with the rest looked up from reference TRBV5-4 and TRBJ1-1, is ETGVTQSPTHLIKTRGQQVTLRCSSQSGHNTVSWYQQALGQGPQFIFQYYREEENGRGNFPPRFSGLQFPNYSSELNVNALELDDSALYLCASSFSWTGLNTEAFFGQGTRLTVV.

The chain's CDR3 is CASSLGGSRQPQHF. The CDR3 DNA is TGTGCCAGCAGCTTAGGCGGGTCCCGCCAGCCCCAGCATTTT. The gene calls are TRBV7-8 and TRBJ1-5, with D unclear. Deletions cut 1 base from V and 7 bases from J, with 11 bases between. The CDR3 is made up of 14 amino acids. Germline-derived CDR1 and CDR2 are SGHVS and FQNEAQ.

The chain couples TRBV5-4 to TRBJ2-2, with 8 bases aligning to TRBD1. V trimming: 4 bases; J trimming: 4 bases; junction bases outside the gene matches: 6. This CDR3 has 15 residues. Germline CDR1 and CDR2: SGHNT and YYREEE (reference sequence). The CDR3 bases are TGTGCCAGCAGCCTGGGACAGGAATCCACCGGGGAGCTGTTTTTT. This sequence encodes CASSLGQESTGELFF.